These T cell receptor beta chains were read from a single sample in a study of Ad26.COV2.S vaccination and SARS-CoV-2 variants. Here immunoSEQ multiplex PCR was the method, and the copy in TCRdb shows in-frame clones only, minus some. The table includes around 270,000 clones, 87% detected once. The sample was peripheral blood, taken in a trial of Ad26.COV2.S vaccine versus placebo. Receptors originate from a person aged 18 to 65 who received the Ad26.COV2.S COVID-19 vaccine or a placebo. CDR3s include the opening cysteine and the closing phenylalanine or tryptophan. A D gene is named only where the DNA matches it firmly. Clone size appears in some rows only: once, few, many, or a class for an expanded clone.

v_gene: TRBV7-2; d_gene: -; abundance: once; j_gene: TRBJ2-7; CDR3nt: TGTGCCAGCAGCTTAGTCAAGTCCTGGGAGCAGTACTTC; CDR3aa: CASSLVKSWEQYF
v_gene: TRBV18; d_gene: -; abundance: -; j_gene: TRBJ2-2; CDR3nt: TGTGCCAGCTCACCATTGGACACCGGGGAGCTGTTTTTT; CDR3aa: CASSPLDTGELFF
v_gene: TRBV5-6; d_gene: -; abundance: few; j_gene: TRBJ2-1; CDR3nt: TGTGCCAGCAGCTTGGGGGTTGGTGATGAGCAGTTCTTC; CDR3aa: CASSLGVGDEQFF
v_gene: TRBV5-1; d_gene: TRBD1; abundance: -; j_gene: TRBJ1-5; CDR3nt: TGCGCCAGCAGCTGGACAGGGCCGCATCAGCCCCAGCATTTT; CDR3aa: CASSWTGPHQPQHF
v_gene: TRBV5-5; d_gene: -; abundance: -; j_gene: TRBJ2-3; CDR3nt: TGTGCCAGCAGCTTGGTCGGGGGTATAAGGACAGATACGCAGTATTTT; CDR3aa: CASSLVGGIRTDTQYF
v_gene: TRBV7-2; d_gene: TRBD2; abundance: -; j_gene: TRBJ2-1; CDR3nt: TGTGCCAGCAGCTTAGGACTAGCGGGAGGGCTTTTCAATGAGCAGTTCTTC; CDR3aa: CASSLGLAGGLFNEQFF
v_gene: TRBV18; d_gene: -; abundance: -; j_gene: TRBJ1-3; CDR3nt: TGTGCCAGCTCCCCCAATTGGGGGCCCTCTGGAAACACCATATATTTT; CDR3aa: CASSPNWGPSGNTIYF
v_gene: TRBV5-4; d_gene: -; abundance: -; j_gene: TRBJ2-1; CDR3nt: TGTGCCAGCAGTATCGGTCCCGCTCCCTACAATGAGCAGTTCTTC; CDR3aa: CASSIGPAPYNEQFF
v_gene: TRBV19; d_gene: -; abundance: -; j_gene: TRBJ2-1; CDR3nt: TGTGCCAGTAGTATAGCGGCCTCCTCCACGGAGCAGTTCTTC; CDR3aa: CASSIAASSTEQFF
v_gene: TRBV7-9; d_gene: TRBD1; abundance: -; j_gene: TRBJ2-1; CDR3nt: TGTGCCAGCAGCCCGCCGGGACAGGGGGCCTCACGGGAGCAGTTCTTC; CDR3aa: CASSPPGQGASREQFF
v_gene: TRBV19; d_gene: -; abundance: -; j_gene: TRBJ2-5; CDR3nt: TGTGCCAGTAGAAGACCTCAACAAGAGACCCAGTACTTC; CDR3aa: CASRRPQQETQYF
v_gene: TRBV29-1; d_gene: TRBD2; abundance: -; j_gene: TRBJ2-5; CDR3nt: TGCAGCGTTGGATTGGGTAGCGGGATTGAGACCCAGTACTTC; CDR3aa: CSVGLGSGIETQYF
v_gene: TRBV7-3; d_gene: -; abundance: -; j_gene: TRBJ2-3; CDR3nt: TGTGCCAGCAGCTTACAGGGCTTACTCACAGATACGCAGTATTTT; CDR3aa: CASSLQGLLTDTQYF
v_gene: TRBV12-5; d_gene: TRBD2; abundance: -; j_gene: TRBJ2-1; CDR3nt: TGTGCTAGTGGTTTGGTACTTGGGATCCGCGGGGGCAATGAGCAGTTCTTC; CDR3aa: CASGLVLGIRGGNEQFF
v_gene: TRBV4-2; d_gene: -; abundance: -; j_gene: TRBJ1-2; CDR3nt: TGTGCCAGCAGCCAAGATGGTCAGGAGGGTACCTATGGCTACACCTTC; CDR3aa: CASSQDGQEGTYGYTF
v_gene: TRBV5-4; d_gene: TRBD2; abundance: -; j_gene: TRBJ2-1; CDR3nt: TGTGCCAGCAGCTTGGGGCGGGAGGCGTACAATGAGCAGTTCTTC; CDR3aa: CASSLGREAYNEQFF
v_gene: TRBV2; d_gene: -; abundance: -; j_gene: TRBJ2-3; CDR3nt: TGTGCCAGCAGTCAAGGGACACTAGATACGCAGTATTTT; CDR3aa: CASSQGTLDTQYF
v_gene: TRBV7-9; d_gene: -; abundance: once; j_gene: TRBJ2-5; CDR3nt: TGTGCCAGCAGCTTAGGGTTATGGGAGACCCAGTACTTC; CDR3aa: CASSLGLWETQYF
v_gene: TRBV6-1; d_gene: -; abundance: -; j_gene: TRBJ1-2; CDR3nt: TGTGCCAGCAGTGAAGGGGTCAGCTCGTATGGCTACACCTTC; CDR3aa: CASSEGVSSYGYTF
v_gene: TRBV6-2/TRBV6-3; d_gene: TRBD2; abundance: -; j_gene: TRBJ2-3; CDR3nt: TGTGCCAGCAGTTACCCCATAGCGGGGGGTCGTTCTAGCACAGATACGCAGTATTTT; CDR3aa: CASSYPIAGGRSSTDTQYF
v_gene: TRBV5-4; d_gene: TRBD1; abundance: few; j_gene: TRBJ1-2; CDR3nt: TGTGCCAGCAGCCCCGGGACAGGGGGCGATGGCTACACCTTC; CDR3aa: CASSPGTGGDGYTF
v_gene: TRBV3-1/TRBV3-2; d_gene: TRBD2; abundance: -; j_gene: TRBJ2-1; CDR3nt: TGTGCCAGCAGCCAACTAGCGGGAATCTTCTTC; CDR3aa: CASSQLAGIFF
v_gene: TRBV6-2/TRBV6-3; d_gene: -; abundance: -; j_gene: TRBJ1-5; CDR3nt: TGTGCCAGCAGTTACTCGGGTCACGGCAATCAGCCCCAGCATTTT; CDR3aa: CASSYSGHGNQPQHF
v_gene: TRBV6-6; d_gene: TRBD2; abundance: -; j_gene: TRBJ2-2; CDR3nt: TGTGCCAGCAGTCAAACTAGCGGGGGGACGAACACCGGGGAGCTGTTTTTT; CDR3aa: CASSQTSGGTNTGELFF
v_gene: TRBV11-2; d_gene: -; abundance: -; j_gene: TRBJ1-5; CDR3nt: TGTGCCAGCAGCTTCAGGTCAGGGGAAAATCAGCCCCAGCATTTT; CDR3aa: CASSFRSGENQPQHF
v_gene: TRBV4-3; d_gene: TRBD2; abundance: -; j_gene: TRBJ2-3; CDR3nt: TGCGCCAGCAGCCAAGATCATACACTAGCGGGGGGGCCCACAGATACGCAGTATTTT; CDR3aa: CASSQDHTLAGGPTDTQYF
v_gene: TRBV4-3; d_gene: -; abundance: -; j_gene: TRBJ1-3; CDR3nt: TGCGCCAGCAGCCAAGACCACAGGGTCTCTGGAAACACCATATATTTT; CDR3aa: CASSQDHRVSGNTIYF
v_gene: TRBV5-6; d_gene: -; abundance: -; j_gene: TRBJ2-3; CDR3nt: TGTGCCAGCAGCTTGGGGCATAGGGCCACCACAGATACGCAGTATTTT; CDR3aa: CASSLGHRATTDTQYF
v_gene: TRBV20-1; d_gene: TRBD2; abundance: -; j_gene: TRBJ2-3; CDR3nt: TGCAGTGCTAGTACTAGCGGGAGGGTAAAAGATACGCAGTATTTT; CDR3aa: CSASTSGRVKDTQYF
v_gene: TRBV3-1/TRBV3-2; d_gene: TRBD1; abundance: -; j_gene: TRBJ1-3; CDR3nt: TGTGCCAGCAGCCAACCCTGGGGACAGGGAGGGCTTAGTTCTGGAAACACCATATATTTT; CDR3aa: CASSQPWGQGGLSSGNTIYF
v_gene: TRBV6-2/TRBV6-3; d_gene: TRBD2; abundance: -; j_gene: TRBJ2-1; CDR3nt: TGTGCCAGCAGTCCGGGACTAGAGTTAACTAATGAGCAGTTCTTC; CDR3aa: CASSPGLELTNEQFF
v_gene: TRBV7-9; d_gene: -; abundance: -; j_gene: TRBJ2-5; CDR3nt: TGTGCCAGCAGCTTAGGAGAGGGGTCGGAGACCCAGTACTTC; CDR3aa: CASSLGEGSETQYF
v_gene: TRBV7-9; d_gene: -; abundance: -; j_gene: TRBJ1-2; CDR3nt: TGTGCCAGCAGCTCCGGGGATACATATGGCTACACCTTC; CDR3aa: CASSSGDTYGYTF
v_gene: TRBV5-1; d_gene: TRBD1; abundance: -; j_gene: TRBJ1-2; CDR3nt: TGCGCCAGCAGCTTAGACAGGGGCGTCTATGGCTACACCTTC; CDR3aa: CASSLDRGVYGYTF
v_gene: TRBV15; d_gene: -; abundance: -; j_gene: TRBJ1-1; CDR3nt: TGTGCCACCAGCCTTGAACGGGCTGGGGGATTAGGAGAAGCTTTCTTT; CDR3aa: CATSLERAGGLGEAFF